This T cell receptor beta chain came from a study of blood T cell repertoires in COVID-19. As for the study in general: The analysed material was cDNA or gDNA that came from T cells, B-cell-depleted T cells, or PBMCs.

Participants' reported clinical history set cohort assignment. Among Cohort 3 donors, those recovered had two negative PCRs, clearance, or symptom resolution. The CDR3 totals 14 residues. In germline, CDR1 is SGHRS, CDR2 YFSETQ. Trimming shortened V by 1 base and J by 4 bases, and 11 bases separated the two germline ends. Assay: immunoSEQ multiplex PCR; the TCRdb copy retains only in-frame clones and omits some. The sample contains over 350,000 clones, 88% of which appear only once. This receptor was identified in a woman aged 18-29 years who had recovered from COVID-19. The sample taken for sequencing was PBMCs or T cells enriched from blood (not recorded which). The chain uses TRBV5-1 and TRBJ1-1; D gene ambiguous. CDR3 sequence (DNA): TGCGCCAGCAGCTTGAATTCACAGCTCACTGAAGCTTTCTTT. Its protein product is CASSLNSQLTEAFF.